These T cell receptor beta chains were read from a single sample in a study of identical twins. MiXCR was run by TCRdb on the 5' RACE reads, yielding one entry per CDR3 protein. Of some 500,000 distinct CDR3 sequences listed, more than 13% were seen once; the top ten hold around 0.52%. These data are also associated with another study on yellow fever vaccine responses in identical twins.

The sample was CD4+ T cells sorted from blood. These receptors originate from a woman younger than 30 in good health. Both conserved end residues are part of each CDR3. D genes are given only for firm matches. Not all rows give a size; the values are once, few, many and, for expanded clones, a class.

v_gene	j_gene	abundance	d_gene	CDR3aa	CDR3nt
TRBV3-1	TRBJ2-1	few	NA	CASSQGMRGPHEQFF	TGTGCCAGCAGCCAGGGTATGCGTGGGCCGCATGAGCAGTTCTTC
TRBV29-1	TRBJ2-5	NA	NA	CSVGPGIGTQYF	TGCAGCGTTGGACCGGGCATCGGGACCCAGTACTTC
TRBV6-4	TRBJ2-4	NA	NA	CASSDSGHFVKNIQYF	TGTGCCAGCAGTGACTCGGGACATTTTGTCAAAAACATTCAGTACTTC
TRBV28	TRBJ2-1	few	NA	CASSYGAWGLLSYNEQFF	TGTGCCAGCAGTTATGGGGCTTGGGGCCTCCTCTCCTACAATGAGCAGTTCTTC
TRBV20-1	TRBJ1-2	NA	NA	CSARVPKAVNYGYTF	TGCAGTGCTAGAGTTCCGAAGGCGGTCAACTATGGCTACACCTTC
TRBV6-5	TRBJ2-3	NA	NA	CASSYSGLGNTQYF	TGTGCCAGCAGTTACAGTGGGCTTGGGAATACGCAGTATTTT
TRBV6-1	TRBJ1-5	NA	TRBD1	CASSPTRQGSQPQHF	TGTGCCAGCAGCCCCACTCGACAGGGAAGCCAGCCCCAGCATTTT
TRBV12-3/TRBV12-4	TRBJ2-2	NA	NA	CASRHLSTKNTGELFF	TGTGCCAGCAGGCACCTATCCACAAAGAACACCGGGGAGCTGTTTTTT
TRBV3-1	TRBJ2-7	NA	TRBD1	CASTGQGGGYEQYF	TGTGCCAGCACCGGACAGGGAGGTGGCTACGAGCAGTACTTC
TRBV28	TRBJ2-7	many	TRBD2	CASSGGLVPIF	TGTGCCAGCAGTGGCGGACTAGTCCCCATCTTC
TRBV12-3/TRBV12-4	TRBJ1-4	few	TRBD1	CASSRGQVREKLFF	TGTGCCAGCAGCCGCGGACAGGTTCGCGAAAAACTGTTTTTT
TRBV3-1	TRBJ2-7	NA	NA	CASSHWDRSYEQYF	TGTGCCAGCAGCCATTGGGACCGTTCCTACGAGCAGTACTTC
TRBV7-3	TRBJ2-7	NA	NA	CASSLVPGTYEQYF	TGTGCCAGCAGCTTGGTTCCCGGGACCTACGAGCAGTACTTC
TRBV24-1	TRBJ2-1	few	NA	CATSDPAVGVNEQFF	TGTGCCACCAGTGATCCAGCAGTGGGAGTCAATGAGCAGTTCTTC
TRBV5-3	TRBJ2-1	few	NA	CASLSFKGTDRRDEQFF	TGTGCCAGCTTAAGCTTCAAGGGGACAGATCGGAGGGATGAGCAGTTCTTC
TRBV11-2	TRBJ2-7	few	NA	CASSRNRDHYYEQYF	TGTGCCAGCAGCCGCAACAGGGACCATTATTACGAGCAGTACTTC
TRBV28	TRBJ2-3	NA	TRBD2	CASSLAGYTQYF	TGTGCCAGCAGTCTAGCGGGGTATACGCAGTATTTT
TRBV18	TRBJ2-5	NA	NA	CASSPPSEETQYF	TGTGCCAGCTCACCACCTAGCGAGGAGACCCAGTACTTC
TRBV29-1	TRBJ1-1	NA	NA	CSVYRLQGENTEAFF	TGCAGCGTGTACAGACTTCAGGGCGAGAACACTGAAGCTTTCTTT
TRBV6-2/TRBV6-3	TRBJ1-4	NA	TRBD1	CASTRPRDRVFLPNEKLFF	TGTGCCAGCACCAGACCCCGGGACAGGGTTTTCTTACCTAATGAAAAACTGTTTTTT
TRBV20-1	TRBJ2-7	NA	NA	CSASMSGGRSYEQYF	TGCAGTGCTAGTATGTCGGGGGGCCGGTCCTACGAGCAGTACTTC
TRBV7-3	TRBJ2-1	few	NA	CASGMGPLYEQFF	TGTGCCAGCGGGATGGGCCCTCTTTATGAGCAGTTCTTC
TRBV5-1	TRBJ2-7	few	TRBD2	CASSQLTSGNYEQYF	TGCGCCAGCAGCCAACTGACTAGCGGAAACTACGAGCAGTACTTC
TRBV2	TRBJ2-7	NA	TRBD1	CAGAGQGVSEQYF	TGTGCCGGTGCGGGACAGGGGGTGAGCGAGCAGTACTTC
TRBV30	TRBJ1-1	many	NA	CAWRQNTEAFF	TGTGCCTGGAGACAGAACACTGAAGCTTTCTTT
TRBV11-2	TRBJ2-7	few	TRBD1	CASSLHLGTGAYEQYF	TGTGCCAGCAGCCTACACCTCGGGACAGGGGCCTACGAGCAGTACTTC
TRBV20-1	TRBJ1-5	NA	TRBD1	CSASRGTANQPQHF	TGCAGTGCTAGTAGGGGGACAGCTAATCAGCCCCAGCATTTT
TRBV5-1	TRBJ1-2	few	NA	CASSFGTNYGYTF	TGCGCCAGCAGCTTCGGGACAAACTATGGCTACACCTTC
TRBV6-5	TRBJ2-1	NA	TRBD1	CASSYSGTGAHEQFF	TGTGCCAGCAGTTACTCCGGGACAGGGGCCCATGAGCAGTTCTTC
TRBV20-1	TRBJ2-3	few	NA	CSVVGESTDTQYF	TGCAGTGTCGTCGGGGAAAGCACAGATACGCAGTATTTT
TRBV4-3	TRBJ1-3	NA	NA	CASSRQASSGNTIYF	TGCGCCAGCAGCCGACAGGCGAGCTCTGGAAACACCATATATTTT
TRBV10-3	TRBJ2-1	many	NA	CAITATGKVDNVQFF	TGTGCCATCACAGCTACAGGGAAAGTGGATAATGTGCAGTTCTTC